This T cell receptor (beta chain) was sequenced in a study of vaccination and CD4 T cells after COVID-19. Study-wide context: Two-dose vaccination with either BNT162b2 or mRNA-1273 was given to participants.

Treatment defined: approximately nine-day PBMC culture with coronavirus spike peptide pools or control peptides (ViraFEST assay). In regard to this clonotype: Its specificity is not known.

Trimming removed 0 bases at V and 4 bases at J, with 9 bases between. The CDR3 has 13 residues. The germline CDR1 and CDR2 sequences are GTSNPN and SVGIG (reference sequence). CD4+ T cells that had been cultured provided DNA sequenced with the Oncomine TCR Beta short-read assay. Each CDR3 protein gets one entry after TCRdb re-called the PCR reads with MiXCR. This sample has roughly 8,500 distinct CDR3 sequences; approximately 64% occur once, and the top ten carry more than 25%. Specimen: CD4+ T cells from blood, cultured in vitro. The sequence was obtained from a human donor who had recovered from COVID-19. The V gene is TRBV30, the J gene TRBJ2-5; D gene unclear. The CDR3 protein is CAWSVRVSETQYF. In nucleotides, the CDR3 is TGTGCCTGGAGTGTACGAGTTTCAGAGACCCAGTACTTC.